The 18 T cell receptor beta chains reported below all come from one sample, sequenced in a study of cytotoxic CD8 clonotypes in ibrutinib-treated CLL. Libraries were prepared by immunoSEQ multiplex PCR; TCRdb keeps only in-frame clonotypes and omits some of them. The sample consists of about 39,000 clones, about 70% of them appearing once. The sample was PBMCs, taken at disease progression, from a patient treated with ibrutinib. The receptor set was obtained from a human donor with chronic lymphocytic leukemia.

V and J are TRBV14 and TRBJ2-5; TRBD2 aligns across 7 bases. This CDR3 contains 15 residues. Germline V gene lookup returns CDR1 SGHDN and CDR2 FVKESK. Unmatched junction bases numbered 6, after V lost 3 bases and J lost 2 bases. The CDR3 bases are TGTGCCAGCAGCCAGTTTAGCGGGCTGCAAGAGACCCAGTACTTC. It specifies CASSQFSGLQETQYF.

V and J are TRBV30 and TRBJ2-2; the D gene is possibly TRBD2 (5 bases). The CDR3 contains 13 residues. The V gene lost 2 bases and the J gene lost 5 bases, with 9 bases spanning the gap. Germline CDR1 is GTSNPN and CDR2 is SVGIG (reference sequence). CDR3 in DNA: TGTGCCTGGAGTAGGTCGGGAACCGGGGAGCTGTTTTTT. Amino acids: CAWSRSGTGELFF. Drawing the rest from reference TRBV30 and TRBJ2-2, the complete variable domain is SQTIHQWPATLVQPVGSPLSLECTVEGTSNPNLYWYRQAAGRGLQLLFYSVGIGQISSEVPQNLSASRPQDRQFILSSKKLLLSDSGFYLCAWSRSGTGELFFGEGSRLTVL.

This clone was found a few times. The V gene is TRBV28, the J gene TRBJ2-7; D possibly corresponds to TRBD1 (5 bases). This CDR3 is built from 12 residues. Germline V gives CDR1 MDHEN, CDR2 SYDVKM. The V end was cut by 4 bases, the J end by 5 bases, with 9 bases between. The CDR3 nucleotides are TGTGCCAGCAGTTACCTCAGGGACGAGCAGTACTTC. Its protein is CASSYLRDEQYF.

The V and J genes are TRBV19 and TRBJ2-7, with 7 bases identical to TRBD1. CDR1 is LNHDA, CDR2 SQIVND, per germline (reference sequence). J was trimmed by 2 bases and V by 6 bases; bases with no gene match: 4. There are 13 residues in the CDR3. As DNA, the CDR3 is TGTGCCAGTAGCCCCGACAGGGCCTACGAGCAGTACTTC. Its translation: CASSPDRAYEQYF.

The rearrangement joins TRBV10-3 to TRBJ1-2; the match to TRBD1 covers 11 bases. Germline V gives CDR1 ENHRY, CDR2 SYGVKD. V lost 10 bases and J lost 7; bases outside the gene matches: 20. The CDR3 loop spans 17 amino acids. The DNA for the CDR3 is TGTGCCACCTGGAGGACTTTAGGGGGGACAGGGGGTACTGGCTACACCTTC. Amino acids: CATWRTLGGTGGTGYTF.

This clone was seen only once. The V call is TRBV29-1, the J call TRBJ2-1; 7 bases match TRBD2. This CDR3 has 16 residues. Per germline, CDR1 SQVTM and CDR2 ANQGSEA. J gave up 2 bases and V 0 bases, and 7 bases lay outside the gene matches. In DNA form, the CDR3 reads TGCAGCGTTGAAGAGGGGGGGAAAAGTACCTACAATGAGCAGTTCTTC. Amino acids: CSVEEGGKSTYNEQFF.

The chain couples TRBV19 to TRBJ2-2; 9 bases match TRBD1. This CDR3 has 15 amino acids. Germline V gene lookup returns CDR1 LNHDA and CDR2 SQIVND (reference sequence). Trimming at V came to 7 bases and at J to 8 bases, leaving 11 bases not matched to a gene. CDR3: CASTTPGTGSGELFF. DNA for the CDR3: TGTGCCAGTACCACCCCCGGGACAGGGTCTGGGGAGCTGTTTTTT.

V and J are TRBV2 and TRBJ2-1; 10 bases align to TRBD2. Germline V gene data show CDR1 as SNHLY and CDR2 as FYNNEI. The junction had 8 bases not matched to a gene; V was cut back by 11 bases and J by 7 bases. CDR3 size: 13 residues. CDR3 sequence (DNA): TGTGCCGACGGGACTAGCGTTAGTAATGAGCAGTTCTTC. As protein: CADGTSVSNEQFF.

The V gene is TRBV27, the J gene TRBJ2-3; D may be TRBD2 (7 bases). V lost 7 bases, J lost 2 bases, and 16 bases lay in between. Germline loops: CDR1 MNHEY, CDR2 SMNVEV (reference sequence). CDR3 length: 15 amino acids. The CDR3 bases are TGTGCCAGCACCCGTACAGGGAGGGACACAGATACGCAGTATTTT. Its protein is CASTRTGRDTDTQYF.

This sequence joins TRBV6-5 and TRBJ1-1, with a tentative D call TRBD1 (5 bases). From germline, CDR1 is MNHEY and CDR2 SVGAGI. This CDR3 spans 13 amino acids. The CDR3 sequence: CVSGGVFDTEAFF. The CDR3 nucleotides read TGTGTCTCGGGGGGGGTGTTCGACACTGAAGCTTTCTTT.

The chain is built from TRBV2 and TRBJ1-5, with a possible D match to TRBD1 (6 bases). CDR1 is SNHLY and CDR2 is FYNNEI in the germline V gene. V shed 5 bases and J shed 6 bases, with 11 bases lying between them. The CDR3 spans 13 residues. The DNA for the CDR3 is TGTGCCAGCAGTAAGGGGGGGGGTCAGCCCCAGCATTTT. Encoded protein: CASSKGGGQPQHF.

The chain links TRBV19 to TRBJ2-2; perhaps TRBD1 as D (5 bases). Trimming shortened V by 6 bases and J by 1 base, and 9 bases separated the two germline ends. Germline CDR1 is LNHDA and CDR2 is SQIVND (reference sequence). The CDR3 length is 14 residues. CDR3 region: CASRTGQNTGELFF. DNA of the CDR3: TGTGCCAGTAGAACCGGACAGAACACCGGGGAGCTGTTTTTT.

The chain combines TRBV5-1 with TRBJ2-5; D is perhaps TRBD1 (7 bases). Deletions cut 4 bases from V and 7 bases from J, with 17 bases between. The V gene's germline CDR1 is SGHRS and CDR2 YFSETQ. The CDR3 loop spans 14 amino acids. In DNA, the CDR3 is TGCGCCAGCAGCGCGGGGACAGACGACTGGACCCAGTACTTC. Its translation: CASSAGTDDWTQYF.

The chain employs TRBV7-6 and TRBJ2-1; D is perhaps TRBD2 (6 bases). The germline CDR1 and CDR2 sequences are SGHVS and FNYEAQ. The V end was cut by 5 bases, the J end by 16 bases, with 18 bases between. The CDR3 contains 12 residues. CDR3 nucleotides: TGTGCCAGCAGCCTCACAGGCGGGACCCTATTCTTC. This codes for CASSLTGGTLFF.

A word on this clone: This same CDR3 is encoded by further DNA sequences in the sample. The rearrangement uses TRBV29-1 and TRBJ2-7; D is ambiguous. V was clipped by 0 bases and J by 1 base, with 4 bases between them. Germline-derived CDR1 and CDR2 are SQVTM and ANQGSEA. The CDR3 covers 12 residues. This CDR3 reads CSVEEGSYEQYF. The DNA for the CDR3 is TGCAGCGTTGAAGAGGGGTCCTACGAGCAGTACTTC.

This clone was picked up a small number of times. The V and J genes are TRBV7-2 and TRBJ1-2; D unresolved. The germline V gene encodes CDR1 SGHTA and CDR2 FQGNSA. This CDR3 has 12 amino acids. V was trimmed by 4 bases and J by 2 bases, leaving 5 bases between them. CDR3: CASSSDNYGYTF. Written as DNA, the CDR3 is TGTGCCAGCAGCTCCGACAACTATGGCTACACCTTC.

The CDR3 coding sequence is TGTGCCAGCAGCCGAAAGGAAGAGACCCAGTACTTC. Translated: CASSRKEETQYF. V usage is TRBV11-2 and J usage is TRBJ2-5; D remains ambiguous. Germline V gives CDR1 SGHAT, CDR2 FQNNGV. This CDR3 is 12 amino acids long. The V end was cut by 5 bases, the J end by 3 bases, with 7 bases between.

The chain couples TRBV27 to TRBJ2-3; D possibly corresponds to TRBD2 (6 bases). Per the germline V gene, CDR1 is MNHEY and CDR2 is SMNVEV (reference sequence). Trimming left V 5 bases short and J 0 bases short, with 18 bases between. This CDR3 has 17 amino acids. The CDR3 DNA sequence: TGTGCCAGCAGTCAACGCGCTACGGGAGTAAGCACAGATACGCAGTATTTT. Residues: CASSQRATGVSTDTQYF.